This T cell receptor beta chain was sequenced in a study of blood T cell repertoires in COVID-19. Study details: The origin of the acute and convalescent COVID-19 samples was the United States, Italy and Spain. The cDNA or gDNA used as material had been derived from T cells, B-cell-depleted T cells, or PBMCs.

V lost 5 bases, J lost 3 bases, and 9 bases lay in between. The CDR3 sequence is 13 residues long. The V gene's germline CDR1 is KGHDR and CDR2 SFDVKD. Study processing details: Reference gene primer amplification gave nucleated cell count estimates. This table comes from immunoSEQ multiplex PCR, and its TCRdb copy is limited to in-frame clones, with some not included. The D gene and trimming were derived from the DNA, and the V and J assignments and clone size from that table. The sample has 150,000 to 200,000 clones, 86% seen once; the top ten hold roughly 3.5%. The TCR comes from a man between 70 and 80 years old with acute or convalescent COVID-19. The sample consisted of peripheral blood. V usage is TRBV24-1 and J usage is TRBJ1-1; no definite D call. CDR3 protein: CATSAWRDTEAFF. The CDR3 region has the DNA TGTGCCACCAGTGCCTGGCGGGACACTGAAGCTTTCTTT.